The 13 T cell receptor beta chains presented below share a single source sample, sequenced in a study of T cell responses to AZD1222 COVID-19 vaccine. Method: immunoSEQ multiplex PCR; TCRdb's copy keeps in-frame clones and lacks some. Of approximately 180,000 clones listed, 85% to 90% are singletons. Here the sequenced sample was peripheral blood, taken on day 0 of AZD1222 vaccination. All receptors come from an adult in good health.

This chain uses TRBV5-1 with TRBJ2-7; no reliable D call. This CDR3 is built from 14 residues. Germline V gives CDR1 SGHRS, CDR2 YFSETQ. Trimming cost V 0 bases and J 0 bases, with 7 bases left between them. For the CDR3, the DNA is TGCGCCAGCAGCTTGGGGTGGAGCTCCTACGAGCAGTACTTC. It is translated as CASSLGWSSYEQYF.

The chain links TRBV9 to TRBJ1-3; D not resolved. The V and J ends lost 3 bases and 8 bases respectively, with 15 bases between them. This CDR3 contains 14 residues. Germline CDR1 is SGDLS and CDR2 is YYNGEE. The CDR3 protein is CASSAYQRADTIYF. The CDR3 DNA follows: TGTGCCAGCAGCGCATACCAGAGGGCGGACACCATATATTTT.

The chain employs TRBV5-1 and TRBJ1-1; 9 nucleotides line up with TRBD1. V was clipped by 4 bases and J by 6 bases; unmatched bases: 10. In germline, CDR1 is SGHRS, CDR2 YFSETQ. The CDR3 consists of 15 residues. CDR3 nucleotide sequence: TGCGCCAGCAGCCCCAATTTGGACAGGGGCGCTGAAGCTTTCTTT. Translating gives CASSPNLDRGAEAFF. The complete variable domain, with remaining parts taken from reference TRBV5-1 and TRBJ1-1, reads KAGVTQTPRYLIKTRGQQVTLSCSPISGHRSVSWYQQTPGQGLQFLFEYFSETQRNKGNFPGRFSGRQFSNSRSEMNVSTLELGDSALYLCASSPNLDRGAEAFFGQGTRLTVV.

DNA of the CDR3: TGTGCCAGCAGTTACCGGGGGAGCAATCAGCCCCAGCATTTT. Its protein is CASSYRGSNQPQHF. The chain couples TRBV6-2 or TRBV6-3 to TRBJ1-5; possibly TRBD1 for D (5 bases). This CDR3 is 14 amino acids long. Germline V gene sequence: CDR1 MNHEY, CDR2 SVGEGT. V was cut by 2 bases and J by 1 base, with 6 bases left in between.

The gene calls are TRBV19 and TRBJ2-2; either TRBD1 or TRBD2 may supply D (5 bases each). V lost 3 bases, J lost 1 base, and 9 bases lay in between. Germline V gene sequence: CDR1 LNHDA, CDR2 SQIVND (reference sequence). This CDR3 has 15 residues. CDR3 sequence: CASSIWGRNTGELFF. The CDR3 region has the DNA TGTGCCAGTAGTATTTGGGGGAGGAACACCGGGGAGCTGTTTTTT.

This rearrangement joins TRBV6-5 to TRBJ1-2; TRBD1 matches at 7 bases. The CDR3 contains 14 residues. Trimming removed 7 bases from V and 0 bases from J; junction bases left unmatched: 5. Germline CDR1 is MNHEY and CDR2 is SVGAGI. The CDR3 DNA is TGTGCCAGCACAAACAGGGGAACTAACTATGGCTACACCTTC. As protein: CASTNRGTNYGYTF.

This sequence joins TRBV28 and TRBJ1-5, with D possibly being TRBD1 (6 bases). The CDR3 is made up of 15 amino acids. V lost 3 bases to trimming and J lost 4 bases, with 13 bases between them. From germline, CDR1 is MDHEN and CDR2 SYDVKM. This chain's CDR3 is CASSFLGGANQPQHF. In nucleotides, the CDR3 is TGTGCCAGCAGTTTCTTGGGGGGGGCAAATCAGCCCCAGCATTTT.

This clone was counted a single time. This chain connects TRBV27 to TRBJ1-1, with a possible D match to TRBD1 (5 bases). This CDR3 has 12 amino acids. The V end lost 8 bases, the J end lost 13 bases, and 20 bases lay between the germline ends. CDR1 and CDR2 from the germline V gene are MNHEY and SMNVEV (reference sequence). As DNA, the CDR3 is TGTGCCAGCGGATTGGGACGGACGTTGGGTTTCTTT. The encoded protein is CASGLGRTLGFF.

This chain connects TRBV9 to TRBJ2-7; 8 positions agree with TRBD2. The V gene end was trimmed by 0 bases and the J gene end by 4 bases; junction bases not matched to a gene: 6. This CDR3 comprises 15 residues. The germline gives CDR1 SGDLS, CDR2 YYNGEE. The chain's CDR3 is CASSVEVAGPYEQYF. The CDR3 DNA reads TGTGCCAGCAGCGTAGAGGTAGCGGGGCCTTACGAGCAGTACTTC.

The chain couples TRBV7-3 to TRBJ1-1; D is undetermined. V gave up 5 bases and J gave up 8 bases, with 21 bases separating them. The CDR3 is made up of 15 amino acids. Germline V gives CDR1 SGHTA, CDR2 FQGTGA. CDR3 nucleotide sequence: TGTGCCAGCAGCCCGACTAGGCAGGCGCTAGGGGAAGCTTTCTTT. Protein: CASSPTRQALGEAFF.

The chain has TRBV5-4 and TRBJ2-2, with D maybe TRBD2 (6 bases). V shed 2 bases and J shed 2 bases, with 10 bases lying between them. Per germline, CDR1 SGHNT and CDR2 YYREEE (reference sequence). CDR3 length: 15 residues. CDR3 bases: TGTGCCAGCAGCTTAGGAGGGATTAACACCGGGGAGCTGTTTTTT. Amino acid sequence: CASSLGGINTGELFF.

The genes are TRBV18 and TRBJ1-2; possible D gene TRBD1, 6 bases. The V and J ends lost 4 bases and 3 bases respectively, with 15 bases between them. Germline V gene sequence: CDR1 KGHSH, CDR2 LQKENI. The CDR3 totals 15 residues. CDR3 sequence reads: CASSHPGAPDYGYTF. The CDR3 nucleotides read TGTGCCAGCTCACATCCGGGGGCGCCTGACTATGGCTACACCTTC.

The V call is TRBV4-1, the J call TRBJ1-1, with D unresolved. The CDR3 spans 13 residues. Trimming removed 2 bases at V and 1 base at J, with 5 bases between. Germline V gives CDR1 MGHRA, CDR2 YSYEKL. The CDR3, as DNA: TGCGCCAGCAGCCAAATCCAGAACACTGAAGCTTTCTTT. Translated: CASSQIQNTEAFF.